The 30 T cell receptor beta chains listed next were all sequenced from one sample in a study of human T cells and chemical hapten exposure. As to time point: pre-sensitization, week 0. Treatment of the sample: therapeutic diphenylcyclopropenone sensitization with weekly scalp DPC. TCRdb ran MiXCR on the RACE reads and lists one entry per CDR3 protein. The sample holds roughly 100,000 distinct CDR3 sequences, roughly a tenth seen once. The sample was whole blood, taken in connection with sensitization to the hapten diphenylcyclopropenone (DPC). The source of these receptors is an older woman with alopecia areata. Some clones in this sample may be carry-over from other donors' samples.

The genes are TRBV20-1 and TRBJ2-2; a weak D match, TRBD1 (6 bases). The CDR3 runs to 15 residues. CDR1 is DFQATT, CDR2 SNEGSKA, per germline (reference sequence). Trimming left V 3 bases short and J 5 bases short, with 16 bases between. Here the CDR3 DNA reads TGCAGTGCTAGTTCCCCAGGGGTCCCTACCGGGGAGCTGTTTTTT. Its translation is CSASSPGVPTGELFF.

This clonotype appeared many times. V is TRBV18 and J is TRBJ2-5; 11 bases agree with TRBD2. The ends lost 3 bases at V and 1 base at J; junction bases unmatched: 7. The CDR3 consists of 17 residues. Per the germline V gene, CDR1 is KGHSH and CDR2 is LQKENI. The CDR3 nucleotides read TGTGCCAGCTCACCGGGGGCTAGCGGGGGGCCCCAAGAGACCCAGTACTTC. As protein: CASSPGASGGPQETQYF.

This clonotype was counted ten times or more. The rearrangement uses TRBV20-1 and TRBJ1-5, with 8 bases lining up with TRBD1. The length of the CDR3 is 14 residues. Germline V gives CDR1 DFQATT, CDR2 SNEGSKA (reference sequence). V dropped 6 bases and J dropped 0; count of bases not matched to a gene: 4. CDR3 bases: TGCAGTGCGCACGGACAGGGTAGCAATCAGCCCCAGCATTTT. This translates into CSAHGQGSNQPQHF.

This clonotype was counted ten times or more. J is TRBJ2-2 and V is TRBV10-3; 7 bases map to TRBD2. The CDR3 covers 18 residues. J lost 4 bases, V lost 0 bases, and 11 bases had no gene match. Germline values: CDR1 ENHRY, CDR2 SYGVKD. CDR3 nucleotide sequence: TGTGCCATCAGTGAGTCGATGTCTAGCGGTCGAGCCACCGGGGAGCTGTTTTTT. Translation gives CAISESMSSGRATGELFF.

This clonotype was counted at least ten times. V usage is TRBV10-2 and J usage is TRBJ1-1; D is unclear. Per the germline V gene, CDR1 is WSHSY and CDR2 is SAAADI. The CDR3 length is 13 residues. Trimming cost V 0 bases and J 2 bases, with 4 bases left between them. For the CDR3, the DNA is TGCGCCAGCAGTGAGTCCGCTAACACTGAAGCTTTCTTT. Its translation is CASSESANTEAFF.

This clonotype was counted many times. This chain uses TRBV12-3 or TRBV12-4 with TRBJ2-7; 7 bases line up with TRBD1. The V and J ends lost 6 bases and 6 bases, in that order; junction bases with no gene match: 5. This CDR3 contains 12 residues. As DNA, the CDR3 is TGTGCCAGCAGCCCCGGGACAGCCGAGCAGTACTTC. Encoded protein: CASSPGTAEQYF.

In this sample, this clonotype turned up a few times. J is TRBJ2-7 and V is TRBV2, with 9 bases aligning to TRBD1. Trimming took 6 bases from V and 2 from J; bases not matched to a gene: 14. Germline V gene data show CDR1 as SNHLY and CDR2 as FYNNEI. The CDR3 is made up of 17 amino acids. CDR3 DNA sequence: TGTGCCAGCAGCCTAACGAGCGGACAGGGGAGAACCTACGAGCAGTACTTC. It translates to CASSLTSGQGRTYEQYF.

This clonotype showed up just a few times. The CDR3 here is CSARPWTSGGPGGGTQYF. The DNA of the CDR3 is TGCAGTGCTAGACCTTGGACTAGCGGGGGGCCTGGAGGAGGGACGCAGTATTTT. This sequence joins TRBV20-1 and TRBJ2-3; 14 bases are a match to TRBD2. The germline V gene encodes CDR1 DFQATT and CDR2 SNEGSKA (reference sequence). The CDR3 consists of 18 residues. After removal of 2 bases from V and 9 bases from J, the junction contained 16 bases not matched to a gene.

A few counts support this clonotype. The V and J genes are TRBV7-9 and TRBJ2-7; D is undetermined. Trimming cost V 1 base and J 5 bases, with 9 bases left between them. CDR1 and CDR2 (germline): SEHNR, FQNEAQ (reference sequence). This CDR3 has 13 amino acids. The CDR3 region is CASSLGSRNEQYF. CDR3 DNA: TGTGCCAGCAGCTTAGGGAGCCGCAACGAGCAGTACTTC.

This clonotype was found many times. V is TRBV11-1 and J is TRBJ2-7; no reliable D call. V lost 7 bases, J lost 4 bases, and 11 bases lay in between. Per germline, CDR1 SGHAT and CDR2 FQDESV (reference sequence). The CDR3 is 12 amino acids. The CDR3 DNA reads as TGTGCCAGCAAGAAAGGGTATTACGAGCAGTACTTC. It translates to CASKKGYYEQYF.

This sequence joins TRBV18 and TRBJ1-4; D perhaps matches TRBD1 (6 bases). Germline loops: CDR1 KGHSH, CDR2 LQKENI. The CDR3 extends over 15 amino acids. V was cut by 6 bases and J by 5 bases, with 16 bases left in between. The CDR3 DNA sequence: TGTGCCAGCTCGAACGGACAGAACATCAATGAAAAACTGTTTTTT. Residues: CASSNGQNINEKLFF.

This clonotype was picked up a small number of times. The gene calls are TRBV3-1 and TRBJ1-1, with a weak D call TRBD1 (6 bases). Germline V gene lookup returns CDR1 LGHDT and CDR2 YNNKEL (reference sequence). The V and J ends lost 4 bases and 1 base respectively, with 16 bases between them. The CDR3 spans 16 residues. The CDR3 DNA reads as TGTGCCAGCAGCCCCGATCCCGGGGGACAGAACACTGAAGCTTTCTTT. This encodes CASSPDPGGQNTEAFF.

This clonotype was counted many times. The chain combines TRBV20-1 with TRBJ1-4; no clear D gene. V lost 3 bases to trimming and J lost 3 bases, with 8 bases between them. Germline lookup yields CDR1 DFQATT and CDR2 SNEGSKA (reference sequence). This CDR3 has 13 amino acids. The CDR3 is CSASVSSNEKLFF. The CDR3 region has the DNA TGCAGTGCTAGTGTCAGTTCTAATGAAAAACTGTTTTTT.

A few counts support this clonotype. V usage is TRBV7-3 and J usage is TRBJ1-1; D perhaps matches TRBD1 (5 bases). The V gene lost 0 bases and the J gene lost 2 bases, with 10 bases spanning the gap. The CDR3 has 15 amino acids. Germline V gene lookup returns CDR1 SGHTA and CDR2 FQGTGA. This CDR3 is CASSLTGASNTEAFF. The CDR3 DNA follows: TGTGCCAGCAGCTTAACAGGGGCGAGTAACACTGAAGCTTTCTTT.

In its sample, this clonotype was seen many times. The chain employs TRBV27 and TRBJ1-1, with no clear D. The V end lost 3 bases, the J end lost 0 bases, and 11 bases lay between the germline ends. The germline V gene encodes CDR1 MNHEY and CDR2 SMNVEV (reference sequence). This CDR3 contains 15 residues. The CDR3 DNA is TGTGCCAGCAGTTTGCGTAGAGAGTTGAACACTGAAGCTTTCTTT. As protein: CASSLRRELNTEAFF.

The chain recombines TRBV18 with TRBJ1-1; 7 bases match TRBD1. V lost 2 bases to trimming and J lost 3 bases; unmatched junction nucleotides: 6. The CDR3 contains 15 residues. CDR1 and CDR2 from the germline V gene are KGHSH and LQKENI. CDR3 DNA sequence: TGTGCCAGCTCACCAGCCGGACAGGAGTACACTGAAGCTTTCTTT. It encodes CASSPAGQEYTEAFF.

This clonotype has ten or more counts. The rearrangement joins TRBV5-1 to TRBJ1-2, with D unclear. Germline V gene data show CDR1 as SGHRS and CDR2 as YFSETQ. V dropped 0 bases and J dropped 4 bases, with 10 bases sitting between them. This CDR3 contains 14 residues. CDR3 residues: CASSLVGPGYGYTF. The CDR3 DNA reads TGCGCCAGCAGCTTGGTCGGCCCCGGCTATGGCTACACCTTC.

V and J are TRBV5-1 and TRBJ2-7, with TRBD1 identical over 7 bases. V shed 2 bases, J shed 2 bases, and the junction held 7 bases outside the gene matches. There are 15 residues in the CDR3. Germline values: CDR1 SGHRS, CDR2 YFSETQ. The CDR3: CASSLTGTATYEQYF. In nucleotides, the CDR3 is TGCGCCAGCAGCTTAACCGGGACAGCGACCTACGAGCAGTACTTC.

At least ten counts were recorded for this clonotype. The CDR3, as DNA: TGCAGTGCGCTAACTAGCGGGGGGGCCCGACTTTCACGTGCCCTCCAGTTCTTC. It translates to CSALTSGGARLSRALQFF. V usage is TRBV20-1 and J usage is TRBJ2-1; 13 nucleotides agree with TRBD2. This CDR3 contains 18 residues. Per germline, CDR1 DFQATT and CDR2 SNEGSKA (reference sequence). J gave up 13 bases and V 6 bases, and 24 bases lay outside the gene matches.

This clonotype was counted only a few times. This chain uses TRBV11-3 with TRBJ2-2; D is possibly TRBD2 (7 bases). CDR1 and CDR2 (germline): SGHNT, YENEEA. Trimming pared 5 bases from V and 7 bases from J, leaving 14 bases between. CDR3 length: 14 residues. CDR3: CASSRRGGDGELFF. CDR3 sequence (DNA): TGTGCCAGCAGCCGAAGGGGGGGCGACGGGGAGCTGTTTTTT.

This clonotype was picked up many times. The chain carries TRBV7-3 and TRBJ1-1; D gene unclear. The V and J ends lost 2 bases and 3 bases respectively, with 4 bases between them. The germline V gene encodes CDR1 SGHTA and CDR2 FQGTGA. The CDR3 spans 12 residues. The CDR3 region has the DNA TGTGCCAGCAGCTTACTAGACACTGAAGCTTTCTTT. Translated, it gives CASSLLDTEAFF.

The chain combines TRBV10-1 with TRBJ2-1; 9 bases are shared with TRBD1. Germline V lookup: CDR1 WNHNN, CDR2 SYGVQD (reference sequence). The length of the CDR3 is 15 residues. Trimming removed 6 bases from V and 8 bases from J; junction bases left unmatched: 11. The CDR3 here is CASRPAGTGIHEQFF. The CDR3 nucleotides read TGCGCCAGCAGGCCTGCCGGGACAGGGATCCATGAGCAGTTCTTC.

This clonotype was counted ten times or more. The chain joins TRBV19 to TRBJ1-5; D is unclear. Germline CDR1 is LNHDA and CDR2 is SQIVND (reference sequence). The V and J ends lost 6 bases and 6 bases respectively, with 12 bases between them. The CDR3 is 13 amino acids. CDR3 DNA sequence: TGTGCCAGTAGCTTGAGGGAGTTTCAGCCCCAGCATTTT. Its translation: CASSLREFQPQHF.

The rearrangement joins TRBV20-1 to TRBJ2-7, with 11 bases lining up with TRBD1. Per the germline V gene, CDR1 is DFQATT and CDR2 is SNEGSKA (reference sequence). The CDR3 extends over 16 amino acids. V was pared by 5 bases and J by 5 bases, with 14 bases of the junction left unmatched. CDR3 nucleotide sequence: TGCAGTGCTTCCACACCAACTCGGACAGGGGGCGACGAGCAGTACTTC. Translation: CSASTPTRTGGDEQYF.

With regard to this clonotype: Since a much larger clone is just one base distant, this may be a read error. J is TRBJ2-2 and V is TRBV18, with D tentatively TRBD1 (7 bases). The CDR3 extends over 14 amino acids. CDR1 is KGHSH and CDR2 is LQKENI in the germline V gene. This chain's CDR3 is CASDTGEATGELLF. CDR3 DNA sequence: TGTGCCAGCGACACAGGGGAGGCCACCGGGGAGCTGCTTTTT.

The gene calls are TRBV6-5 and TRBJ2-4; no firm D call. The ends were cut back, 0 bases at V and 5 bases at J, with 11 bases in the middle. This CDR3 comprises 15 residues. Looked up from germline, CDR1 is MNHEY and CDR2 is SVGAGI. CDR3 bases: TGTGCCAGCAGTTACTCGAAAGCACCACAAAACATTCAGTACTTC. Translating it yields CASSYSKAPQNIQYF.

A remark on this clonotype: The junction differs from germline at one of its ends, possibly a read error. The chain couples TRBV20-1 to TRBJ2-5; 11 bases align to TRBD2. The V gene's germline CDR1 is DFQATT and CDR2 SNEGSKA (reference sequence). The CDR3 spans 15 residues. CDR3 residues: CSVRGPGTSGVGQYF. The CDR3 DNA reads TGCAGTGTTAGAGGCCCGGGGACTAGCGGTGTAGGCCAGTACTTC.

This clonotype was detected a few times. V usage is TRBV20-1 and J usage is TRBJ1-2; TRBD1 aligns across 10 bases. Germline CDR1 is DFQATT and CDR2 is SNEGSKA (reference sequence). This CDR3 contains 13 residues. Germline trimming cut 6 bases from V and 2 bases from J; bases unmatched to any gene: 3. CDR3 amino acids: CSARQGANYGYTF. Here the CDR3 DNA reads TGCAGTGCCCGACAGGGGGCCAACTATGGCTACACCTTC.

This clonotype was seen repeatedly, ten times or more. The V call is TRBV7-6, the J call TRBJ2-2; D is uncertain. The CDR3 length is 13 residues. The V gene's germline CDR1 is SGHVS and CDR2 FNYEAQ. Trimming stripped 1 base from V and 6 bases from J, with 6 bases between. CDR3 loop: CASSLVGSGELFF. CDR3 nucleotides: TGTGCCAGCAGCTTAGTGGGGTCCGGGGAGCTGTTTTTT.

In this sample, this clonotype turned up many times. V gene TRBV7-9 combines with J gene TRBJ2-3; perhaps TRBD1 as D (5 bases). This CDR3 has 16 residues. V gave up 5 bases and J gave up 1 base, with 16 bases separating them. Germline assignment: CDR1 SEHNR and CDR2 FQNEAQ (reference sequence). The CDR3 DNA is TGTGCCAGCAGCCCCCCAGGGCCCTCAGGCACAGATACGCAGTATTTT. The encoded protein is CASSPPGPSGTDTQYF. Combining the CDR3 with reference TRBV7-9 and TRBJ2-3 gives the whole variable domain DTGVSQNPRHKITKRGQNVTFRCDPISEHNRLYWYRQTLGQGPEFLTYFQNEAQLEKSRLLSDRFSAERPKGSFSTLEIQRTEQGDSAMYLCASSPPGPSGTDTQYFGPGTRLTVL.